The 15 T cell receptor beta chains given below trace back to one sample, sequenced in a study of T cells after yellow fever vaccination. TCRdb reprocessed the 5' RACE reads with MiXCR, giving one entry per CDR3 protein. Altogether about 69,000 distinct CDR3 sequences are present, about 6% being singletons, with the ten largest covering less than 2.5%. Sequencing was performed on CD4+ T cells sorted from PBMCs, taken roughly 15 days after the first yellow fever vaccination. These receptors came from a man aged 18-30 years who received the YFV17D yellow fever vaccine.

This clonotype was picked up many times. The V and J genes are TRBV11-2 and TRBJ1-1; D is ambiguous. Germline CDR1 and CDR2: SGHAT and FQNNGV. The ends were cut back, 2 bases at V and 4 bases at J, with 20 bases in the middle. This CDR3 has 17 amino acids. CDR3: CASSLRPWGTPSTEAFF. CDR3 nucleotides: TGTGCCAGCAGCTTAAGACCATGGGGAACACCGAGCACTGAAGCTTTCTTT.

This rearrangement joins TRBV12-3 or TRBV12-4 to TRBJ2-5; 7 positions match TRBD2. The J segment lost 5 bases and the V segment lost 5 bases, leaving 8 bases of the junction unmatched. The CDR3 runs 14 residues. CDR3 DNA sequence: TGTGCCAGCAGTATTGGACCGGGAGGTGAGACCCAGTACTTC. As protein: CASSIGPGGETQYF.

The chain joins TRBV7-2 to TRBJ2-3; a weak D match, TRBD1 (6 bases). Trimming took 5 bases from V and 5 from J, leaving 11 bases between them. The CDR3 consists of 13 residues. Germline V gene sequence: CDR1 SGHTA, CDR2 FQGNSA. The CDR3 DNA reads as TGTGCCAGCAGCACCAACAGGGTAGATACGCAGTATTTT. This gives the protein CASSTNRVDTQYF.

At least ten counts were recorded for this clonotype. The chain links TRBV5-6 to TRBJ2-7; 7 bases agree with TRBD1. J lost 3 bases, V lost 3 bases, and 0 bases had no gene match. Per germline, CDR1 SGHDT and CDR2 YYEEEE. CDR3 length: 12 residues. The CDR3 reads CASSWTGYEQYF. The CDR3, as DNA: TGTGCCAGCAGCTGGACAGGCTACGAGCAGTACTTC.

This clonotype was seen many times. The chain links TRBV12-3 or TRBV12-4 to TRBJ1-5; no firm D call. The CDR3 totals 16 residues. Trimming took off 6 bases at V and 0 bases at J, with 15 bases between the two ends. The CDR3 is CASRVEGPYSNQPQHF. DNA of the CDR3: TGTGCCAGCAGGGTTGAAGGACCTTATAGCAATCAGCCCCAGCATTTT.

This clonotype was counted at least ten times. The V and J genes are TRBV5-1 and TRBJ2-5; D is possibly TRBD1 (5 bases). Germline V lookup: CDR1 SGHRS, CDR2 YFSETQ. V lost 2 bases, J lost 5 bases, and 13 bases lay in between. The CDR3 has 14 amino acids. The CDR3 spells CASSFQGEGETQYF. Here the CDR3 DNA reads TGCGCCAGCAGCTTCCAAGGGGAAGGGGAGACCCAGTACTTC.

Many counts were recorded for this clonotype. For the CDR3, the DNA is TGTGCCAGCCTACAGGGAGAGACCCAGTACTTC. Amino acid sequence: CASLQGETQYF. The chain employs TRBV2 and TRBJ2-5; D might be TRBD1 (6 bases). The CDR3 has 11 residues. Between the trimmed V and J ends, which lost 8 bases and 4 bases, there was a span of 8 bases. Germline V gene sequence: CDR1 SNHLY, CDR2 FYNNEI. The variable domain in full, with the rest retrieved from reference TRBV2 and TRBJ2-5, is EPEVTQTPSHQVTQMGQEVILRCVPISNHLYFYWYRQILGQKVEFLVSFYNNEISEKSEIFDDQFSVERPDGSNFTLKIRSTKLEDSAMYFCASLQGETQYFGPGTRLLVL.

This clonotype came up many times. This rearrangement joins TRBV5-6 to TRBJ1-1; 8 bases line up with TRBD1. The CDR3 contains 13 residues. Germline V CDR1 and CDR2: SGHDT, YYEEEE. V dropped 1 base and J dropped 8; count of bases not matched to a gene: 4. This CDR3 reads CASSLTGGREAFF. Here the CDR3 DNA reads TGTGCCAGCAGCTTGACAGGGGGAAGAGAAGCTTTCTTT.

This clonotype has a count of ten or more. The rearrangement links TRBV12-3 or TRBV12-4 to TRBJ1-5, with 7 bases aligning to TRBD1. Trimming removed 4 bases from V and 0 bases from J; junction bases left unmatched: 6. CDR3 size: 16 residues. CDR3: CASSYLQGHSNQPQHF. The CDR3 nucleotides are TGTGCCAGCAGTTATCTACAGGGGCATAGCAATCAGCCCCAGCATTTT.

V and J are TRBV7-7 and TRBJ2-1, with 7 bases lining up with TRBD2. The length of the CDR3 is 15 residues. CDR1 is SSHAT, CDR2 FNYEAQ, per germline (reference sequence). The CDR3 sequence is CTSSRLADSYNEQFF. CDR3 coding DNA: TGTACTAGCAGTCGACTAGCAGACTCATACAATGAGCAGTTCTTC.

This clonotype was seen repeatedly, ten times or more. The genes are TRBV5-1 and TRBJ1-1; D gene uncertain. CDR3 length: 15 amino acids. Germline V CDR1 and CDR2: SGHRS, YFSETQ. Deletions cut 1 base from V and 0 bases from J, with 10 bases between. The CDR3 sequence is CASSLSVGVNTEAFF. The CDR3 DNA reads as TGCGCCAGCAGCTTGAGTGTCGGGGTGAACACTGAAGCTTTCTTT.

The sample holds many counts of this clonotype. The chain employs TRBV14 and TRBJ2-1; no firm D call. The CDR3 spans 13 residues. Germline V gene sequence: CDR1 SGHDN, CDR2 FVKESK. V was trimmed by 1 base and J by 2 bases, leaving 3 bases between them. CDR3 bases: TGTGCCAGCAGCCAAGGGACCTACAATGAGCAGTTCTTC. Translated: CASSQGTYNEQFF. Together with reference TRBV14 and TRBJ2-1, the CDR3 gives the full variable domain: EAGVTQFPSHSVIEKGQTVTLRCDPISGHDNLYWYRRVMGKEIKFLLHFVKESKQDESGMPNNRFLAERTGGTYSTLKVQPAELEDSGVYFCASSQGTYNEQFFGPGTRLTVL.

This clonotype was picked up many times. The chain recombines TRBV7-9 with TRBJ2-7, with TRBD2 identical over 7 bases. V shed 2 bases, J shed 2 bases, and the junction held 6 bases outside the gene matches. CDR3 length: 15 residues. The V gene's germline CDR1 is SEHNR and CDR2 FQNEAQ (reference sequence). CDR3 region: CASSLYSGVTYEQYV. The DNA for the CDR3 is TGTGCCAGCAGCTTATACAGCGGGGTTACCTACGAGCAGTACGTC.

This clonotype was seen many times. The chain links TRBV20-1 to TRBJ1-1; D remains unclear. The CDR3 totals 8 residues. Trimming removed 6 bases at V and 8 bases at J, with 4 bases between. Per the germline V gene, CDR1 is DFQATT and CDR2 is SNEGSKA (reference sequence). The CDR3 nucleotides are TGCAGTGCAGTGGAAGCTTTCTTT. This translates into CSAVEAFF.

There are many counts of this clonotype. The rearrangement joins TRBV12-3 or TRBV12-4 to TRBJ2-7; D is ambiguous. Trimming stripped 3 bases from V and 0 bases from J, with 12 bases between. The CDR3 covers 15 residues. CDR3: CASSFSSGDSYEQYF. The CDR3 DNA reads TGTGCCAGCAGTTTTAGTTCAGGAGACTCCTACGAGCAGTACTTC.